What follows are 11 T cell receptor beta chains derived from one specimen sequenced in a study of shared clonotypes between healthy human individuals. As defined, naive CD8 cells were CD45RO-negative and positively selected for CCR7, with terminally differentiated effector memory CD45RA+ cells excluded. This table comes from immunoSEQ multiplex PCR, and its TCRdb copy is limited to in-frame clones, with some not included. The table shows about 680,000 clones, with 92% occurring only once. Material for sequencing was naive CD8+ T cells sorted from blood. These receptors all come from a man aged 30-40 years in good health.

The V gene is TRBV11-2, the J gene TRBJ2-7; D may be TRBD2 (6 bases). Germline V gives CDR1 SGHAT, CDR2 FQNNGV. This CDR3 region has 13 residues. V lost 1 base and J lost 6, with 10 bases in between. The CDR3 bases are TGTGCCAGCAGCTTAGGGGCGGGGTTCGAGCAGTACTTC. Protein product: CASSLGAGFEQYF.

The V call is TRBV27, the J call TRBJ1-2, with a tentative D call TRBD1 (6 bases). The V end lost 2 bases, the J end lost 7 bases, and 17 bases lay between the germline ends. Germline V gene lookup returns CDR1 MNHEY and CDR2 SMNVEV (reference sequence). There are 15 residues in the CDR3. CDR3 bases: TGTGCCAGCAGTTTAATGGGGGCGCTCTCACGTGGCTACACCTTC. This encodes CASSLMGALSRGYTF.

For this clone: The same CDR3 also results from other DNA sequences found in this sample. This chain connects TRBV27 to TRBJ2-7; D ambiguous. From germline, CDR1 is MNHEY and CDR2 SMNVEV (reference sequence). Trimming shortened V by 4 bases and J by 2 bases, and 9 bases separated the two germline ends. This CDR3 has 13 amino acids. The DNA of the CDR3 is TGTGCCAGCAGTTACGGTCGGACCTACGAGCAGTACTTC. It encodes CASSYGRTYEQYF.

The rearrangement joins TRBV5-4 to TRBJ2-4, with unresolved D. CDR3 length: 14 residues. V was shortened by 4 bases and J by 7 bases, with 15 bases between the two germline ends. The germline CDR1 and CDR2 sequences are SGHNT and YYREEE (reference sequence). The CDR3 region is CASSAPKESNIQYF. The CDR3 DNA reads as TGTGCCAGCAGCGCACCGAAGGAGAGCAACATTCAGTACTTC.

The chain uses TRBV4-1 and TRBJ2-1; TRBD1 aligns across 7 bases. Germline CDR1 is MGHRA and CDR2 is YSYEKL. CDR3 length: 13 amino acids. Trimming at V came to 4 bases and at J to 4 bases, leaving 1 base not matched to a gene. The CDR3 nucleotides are TGCGCCAGCAGCCCGGGACAGTACAATGAGCAGTTCTTC. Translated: CASSPGQYNEQFF.

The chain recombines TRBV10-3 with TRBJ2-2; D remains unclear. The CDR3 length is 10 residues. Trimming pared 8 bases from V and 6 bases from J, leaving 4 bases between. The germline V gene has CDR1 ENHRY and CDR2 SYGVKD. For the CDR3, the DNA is TGTGCCATCGGGGCCGGGGAGCTGTTTTTT. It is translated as CAIGAGELFF.

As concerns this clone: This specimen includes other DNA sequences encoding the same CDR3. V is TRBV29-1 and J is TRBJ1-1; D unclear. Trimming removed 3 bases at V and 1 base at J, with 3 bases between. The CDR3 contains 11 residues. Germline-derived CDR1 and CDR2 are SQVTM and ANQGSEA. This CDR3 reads CSVEENTEAFF. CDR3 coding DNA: TGCAGCGTTGAGGAGAACACTGAAGCTTTCTTT.

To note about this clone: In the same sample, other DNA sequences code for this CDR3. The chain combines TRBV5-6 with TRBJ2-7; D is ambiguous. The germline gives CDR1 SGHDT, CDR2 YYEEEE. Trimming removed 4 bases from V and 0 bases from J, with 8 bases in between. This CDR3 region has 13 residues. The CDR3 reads CASSPASSYEQYF. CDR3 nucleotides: TGTGCCAGCAGCCCTGCCAGCTCCTACGAGCAGTACTTC.

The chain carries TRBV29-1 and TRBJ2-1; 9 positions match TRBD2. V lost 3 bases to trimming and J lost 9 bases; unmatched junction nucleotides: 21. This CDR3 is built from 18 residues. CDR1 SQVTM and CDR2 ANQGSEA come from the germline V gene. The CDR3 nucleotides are TGCAGCGTTGAGCACGGGGCTAGCGGGATGGTGATCCTAGGTGAGCAGTTCTTC. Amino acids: CSVEHGASGMVILGEQFF.

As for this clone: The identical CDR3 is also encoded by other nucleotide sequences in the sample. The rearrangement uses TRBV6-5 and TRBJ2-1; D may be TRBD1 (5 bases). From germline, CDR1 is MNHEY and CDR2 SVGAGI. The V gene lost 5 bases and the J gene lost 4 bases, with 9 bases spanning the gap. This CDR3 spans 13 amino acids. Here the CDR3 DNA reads TGTGCCAGCAGTCTCGACAGTTACAATGAGCAGTTCTTC. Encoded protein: CASSLDSYNEQFF.

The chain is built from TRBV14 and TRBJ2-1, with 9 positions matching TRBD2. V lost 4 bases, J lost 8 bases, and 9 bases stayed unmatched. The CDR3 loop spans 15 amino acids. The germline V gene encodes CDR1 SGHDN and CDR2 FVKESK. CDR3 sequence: CASSPRLSGSDEQFF. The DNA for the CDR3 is TGTGCCAGCAGCCCACGACTTAGCGGGAGTGATGAGCAGTTCTTC.